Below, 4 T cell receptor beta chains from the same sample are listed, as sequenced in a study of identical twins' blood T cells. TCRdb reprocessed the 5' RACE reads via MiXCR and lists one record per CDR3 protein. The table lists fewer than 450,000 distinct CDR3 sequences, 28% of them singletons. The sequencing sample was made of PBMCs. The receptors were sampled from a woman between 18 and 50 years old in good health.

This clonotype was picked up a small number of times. The CDR3 DNA sequence: TGCAGTGCGTCCGGGACTAATTACAATGAGCAGTTCTTC. This translates into CSASGTNYNEQFF. This chain joins TRBV20-1 and TRBJ2-1, with 7 bases fitting TRBD2. V shed 6 bases and J 4 bases; nucleotides not matched to a gene: 6. Germline V gene data show CDR1 as DFQATT and CDR2 as SNEGSKA (reference sequence). This CDR3 comprises 13 residues.

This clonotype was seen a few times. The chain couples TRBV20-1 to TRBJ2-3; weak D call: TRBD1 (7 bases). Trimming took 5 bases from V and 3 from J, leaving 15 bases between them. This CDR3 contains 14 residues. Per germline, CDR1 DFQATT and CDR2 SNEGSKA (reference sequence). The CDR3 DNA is TGCAGTGCTCCCAGGGGGACTTTTACAGATACGCAGTATTTT. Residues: CSAPRGTFTDTQYF.

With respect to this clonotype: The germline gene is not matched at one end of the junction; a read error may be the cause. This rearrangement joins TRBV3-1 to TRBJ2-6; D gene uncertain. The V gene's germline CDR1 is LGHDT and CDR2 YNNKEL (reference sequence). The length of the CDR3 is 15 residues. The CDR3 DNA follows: TGTGCCAACAGCCCCTTTATCTCTGGGGCCAACGTCCTGACTTTC. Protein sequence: CANSPFISGANVLTF.

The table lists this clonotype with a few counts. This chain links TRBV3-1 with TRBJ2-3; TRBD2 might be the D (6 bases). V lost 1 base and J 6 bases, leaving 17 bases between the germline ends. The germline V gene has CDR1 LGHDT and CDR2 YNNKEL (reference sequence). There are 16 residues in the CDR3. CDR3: CASSQVGAGGSDTQYF. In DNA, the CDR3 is TGTGCCAGCAGCCAAGTCGGAGCGGGTGGTTCCGATACGCAGTATTTT.